This TCR beta chain was retrieved from a study of a mutant IDH1 vaccine in newly diagnosed glioma. Time point noted: week 23, last vaccination. What each vaccine dose contained was 300 ug of mutant IDH1 20-mer peptide, accompanied by topical imiquimod. The donor cohort comprised cases of new WHO grade 3 or 4 IDH1-mutant, ATRX-lost astrocytoma. Turning to this clone: Its antigen remains unknown.

Profiling relied on immunoSEQ multiplex PCR, and the TCRdb table lists in-frame clones only, not all of them. The sample carries roughly 40,000 clones, approximately 90% recorded once. Sequencing was performed on PBMCs, taken from a glioma patient whose treatment included an IDH1 peptide vaccine. This TCR derives from a man aged 50 or older with glioma.

DNA of the CDR3: TGTGCCAGCTCACCAAGGCAGCTCCAAGAGACCCAGTACTTC. Amino acid sequence: CASSPRQLQETQYF. The V gene is TRBV18, the J gene TRBJ2-5; D call uncertain. The V gene's germline CDR1 is KGHSH and CDR2 LQKENI. The CDR3 covers 14 residues. Trimming left V 2 bases short and J 1 base short, with 8 bases between.